The 20 T cell receptor beta chains below all came from one sample that was sequenced in a study of blood T cell repertoires in COVID-19. Generated by immunoSEQ multiplex PCR, the TCRdb table keeps only in-frame clones and is missing some. The sample holds over 150,000 clones, approximately 84% seen once. Sample: peripheral blood. All receptors come from a man aged 35-49 years with acute or convalescent COVID-19.

The V and J genes are TRBV30 and TRBJ2-5; 14 positions match TRBD2. The germline V gene encodes CDR1 GTSNPN and CDR2 SVGIG (reference sequence). The CDR3 has 16 residues. The J segment lost 6 bases and the V segment lost 1 base, leaving 7 bases of the junction unmatched. CDR3 bases: TGTGCCTGGAGTGCCCCCGGGACTAGCGGGGGACAGACCCAGTACTTC. Residues: CAWSAPGTSGGQTQYF. The entire variable domain, with the rest obtained from reference TRBV30 and TRBJ2-5, is as follows: SQTIHQWPATLVQPVGSPLSLECTVEGTSNPNLYWYRQAAGRGLQLLFYSVGIGQISSEVPQNLSASRPQDRQFILSSKKLLLSDSGFYLCAWSAPGTSGGQTQYFGPGTRLLVL.

For this clone: Within the sample, other DNA sequences also encode this same CDR3. This rearrangement joins TRBV3-1 (or the pseudogene TRBV3-2) to TRBJ2-7, with 8 bases matching TRBD2. The CDR3 length is 15 residues. With V trimmed by 5 bases and J by 7 bases, 13 bases remained unmatched. The germline V gene encodes CDR1 LGHDT and CDR2 YNNKEL (reference sequence). The CDR3, as DNA: TGTGCCAGCAGCAAAGCGGGGGAGGGGGGTCGAGAGCAGTACTTC. Amino acids: CASSKAGEGGREQYF.

The V and J genes are TRBV2 and TRBJ1-5; a possible D gene is TRBD1 (5 bases). Germline V gene sequence: CDR1 SNHLY, CDR2 FYNNEI. V shed 8 bases and J shed 6 bases, with 14 bases lying between them. The CDR3 is 13 residues long. CDR3 sequence (DNA): TGTGCCAGCGTCGGCTTAAGGGGTCAGCCCCAGCATTTT. It is translated as CASVGLRGQPQHF. Full variable domain (rest looked up from reference TRBV2 and TRBJ1-5): EPEVTQTPSHQVTQMGQEVILRCVPISNHLYFYWYRQILGQKVEFLVSFYNNEISEKSEIFDDQFSVERPDGSNFTLKIRSTKLEDSAMYFCASVGLRGQPQHFGDGTRLSIL.

The chain links TRBV15 to TRBJ2-7, with D tentatively TRBD2 (5 bases). CDR3 length equals 13 residues. V was trimmed by 5 bases and J by 7 bases, leaving 15 bases between them. Germline V CDR1 and CDR2: LNHNV, YYDKDF (reference sequence). CDR3 bases: TGTGCCACCAGCCCTTCGAGGGCGGGTGAGCAGTACTTC. It encodes CATSPSRAGEQYF.

This rearrangement joins TRBV9 to TRBJ2-1, with TRBD2 as a possible D gene (5 bases). The ends were cut back, 0 bases at V and 2 bases at J, with 18 bases in the middle. From germline, CDR1 is SGDLS and CDR2 YYNGEE. This CDR3 comprises 18 residues. CDR3 nucleotides: TGTGCCAGCAGCGTAGGTGGTAGTGGGAGTTTAACCTACAATGAGCAGTTCTTC. As protein: CASSVGGSGSLTYNEQFF.

The CDR3 is CASSWPREDGYTF. CDR3 nucleotide sequence: TGTGCCAGCAGTTGGCCCAGGGAGGATGGCTACACCTTC. This rearrangement joins TRBV6-5 to TRBJ1-2, with TRBD1 as a possible D gene (5 bases). The length of the CDR3 is 13 residues. CDR1 and CDR2 from the germline V gene are MNHEY and SVGAGI. V was clipped by 4 bases and J by 6 bases, with 12 bases between them.

The CDR3 region is CSVDLVEDQGEAFF. CDR3 coding DNA: TGCAGCGTCGACCTAGTTGAGGATCAAGGTGAAGCTTTCTTT. The V call is TRBV29-1, the J call TRBJ1-1; D gene uncertain. Looked up from germline, CDR1 is SQVTM and CDR2 is ANQGSEA. V gave up 6 bases and J gave up 7 bases, with 21 bases separating them. This CDR3 is built from 14 residues.

The chain is built from TRBV5-1 and TRBJ1-1; D gene unclear. The CDR3 spans 16 residues. V dropped 4 bases and J dropped 1 base, with 17 bases sitting between them. Germline assignment: CDR1 SGHRS and CDR2 YFSETQ. The CDR3 bases are TGCGCCAGCAGCGACGGCGGAGCAGCCGGGAACACTGAAGCTTTCTTT. Its protein is CASSDGGAAGNTEAFF.

The genes are TRBV5-1 and TRBJ1-6; D might be TRBD1 (6 bases). CDR1 and CDR2 (germline): SGHRS, YFSETQ. The ends were cut back, 5 bases at V and 6 bases at J, with 12 bases in the middle. The CDR3 is 14 residues long. This chain's CDR3 is CASSIWGLNSPLHF. Here the CDR3 DNA reads TGCGCCAGCAGTATATGGGGGCTTAATTCACCCCTCCACTTT.

V is TRBV19 and J is TRBJ1-1; D may be TRBD1 (6 bases). CDR1 and CDR2 (germline): LNHDA, SQIVND (reference sequence). Trimming removed 6 bases from V and 11 bases from J, with 22 bases in between. The CDR3 is 14 amino acids. The CDR3 sequence: CASRELAGSGAAFF. In DNA form, the CDR3 reads TGTGCCAGTAGGGAATTAGCGGGGTCGGGGGCTGCTTTCTTT. The full variable domain, completed using reference TRBV19 and TRBJ1-1, is DGGITQSPKYLFRKEGQNVTLSCEQNLNHDAMYWYRQDPGQGLRLIYYSQIVNDFQKGDIAEGYSVSREKKESFPLTVTSAQKNPTAFYLCASRELAGSGAAFFGQGTRLTVV.

This sequence joins TRBV11-2 and TRBJ2-5; no clear D gene. V gave up 5 bases and J gave up 5 bases, with 9 bases separating them. The CDR3 is 12 residues long. In germline, CDR1 is SGHAT, CDR2 FQNNGV. CDR3: CASSPGLETQYF. DNA for the CDR3: TGTGCCAGCAGCCCGGGTCTGGAGACCCAGTACTTC.

This clone has just one count. V usage is TRBV6-5 and J usage is TRBJ1-1, with 9 bases that match TRBD1. Germline CDR1 is MNHEY and CDR2 is SVGAGI. The CDR3 length is 15 residues. J was trimmed by 10 bases and V by 0 bases; bases with no gene match: 9. CDR3 residues: CASSYSYGTGTTAFF. The DNA for the CDR3 is TGTGCCAGCAGTTACTCGTACGGGACAGGGACGACAGCTTTCTTT.

V usage is TRBV3-1 (or the pseudogene TRBV3-2) and J usage is TRBJ1-5; a possible D gene is TRBD1 (6 bases). The CDR3 contains 13 residues. V was clipped by 5 bases and J by 9 bases, with 14 bases between them. Germline V gene lookup returns CDR1 LGHDT and CDR2 YNNKEL (reference sequence). The CDR3 DNA is TGTGCCAGCAGCGCTGACCGCAGGGGGCCCCAGCATTTT. It codes for CASSADRRGPQHF.

CDR3 protein: CASDPTGEYGYTF. DNA for the CDR3: TGTGCCAGTGATCCTACAGGGGAATATGGCTACACCTTC. This chain connects TRBV19 to TRBJ1-2; 7 bases fit TRBD1. The CDR3 covers 13 residues. V shed 8 bases and J 5 bases; nucleotides not matched to a gene: 8. Germline V lookup: CDR1 LNHDA, CDR2 SQIVND (reference sequence).

The chain links TRBV5-5 to TRBJ2-1; TRBD1 matches at 7 bases. Germline CDR1 is SGHKS and CDR2 is YYEKEE (reference sequence). The CDR3 is 14 residues long. V gave up 4 bases and J gave up 4 bases; unmatched junction bases: 5. CDR3 sequence reads: CASSIWDRYNEQFF. In DNA form, the CDR3 reads TGTGCCAGCAGCATATGGGACAGATACAATGAGCAGTTCTTC.

The gene calls are TRBV2 and TRBJ2-1, with 13 positions matching TRBD2. Losses at the gene ends were 5 bases for V and 0 bases for J; bases not matched to a gene: 10. The CDR3 sequence is 19 residues long. From germline, CDR1 is SNHLY and CDR2 FYNNEI. This chain's CDR3 is CASSLPPGLAGSSYNEQFF. For the CDR3, the DNA is TGTGCCAGCAGTTTGCCCCCGGGACTAGCGGGGAGCTCCTACAATGAGCAGTTCTTC.

The gene calls are TRBV7-9 and TRBJ2-2; TRBD2 matches at 12 bases. Germline V gene data show CDR1 as SEHNR and CDR2 as FQNEAQ (reference sequence). The CDR3 is 14 residues long. For the CDR3, the DNA is TGTGCAACTAGGCGGACTAGCGGGGCCGGGGAGCTGTTTTTT. Residues: CATRRTSGAGELFF.

The chain employs TRBV11-3 and TRBJ2-1, with TRBD1 as a possible D gene (5 bases). Germline assignment: CDR1 SGHNT and CDR2 YENEEA. Between the trimmed V and J ends, which lost 2 bases and 4 bases, there was a span of 12 bases. The CDR3 is 15 amino acids. The CDR3 DNA follows: TGTGCCAGCAGCTTATATGGGCAGGGATACAATGAGCAGTTCTTC. It specifies CASSLYGQGYNEQFF.

The gene calls are TRBV9 and TRBJ2-5; the match to TRBD1 covers 9 bases. Losses at the gene ends were 0 bases for V and 5 bases for J; bases not matched to a gene: 8. The CDR3 covers 16 residues. Germline V gene data show CDR1 as SGDLS and CDR2 as YYNGEE. The CDR3 DNA follows: TGTGCCAGCAGCGTAGAAGGACAGGGGATTGTGGAGACCCAGTACTTC. Protein product: CASSVEGQGIVETQYF.

This chain joins TRBV19 and TRBJ2-2, with no clear D. The CDR3 is 15 residues long. Trimming stripped 1 base from V and 6 bases from J, with 12 bases between. Germline V CDR1 and CDR2: LNHDA, SQIVND (reference sequence). CDR3 nucleotides: TGTGCCAGTAGTATAGGGGCCCGTGAGTCCGGGGAGCTGTTTTTT. Its protein product is CASSIGARESGELFF.